The rows below give T cell receptor beta chains drawn from one sample of a study of T cells in Graves' hyperthyroidism and ophthalmopathy. Using its own MiXCR run on the multiplex PCR reads, TCRdb lists one record per CDR3 protein. Here the sample spans some 250,000 distinct CDR3 sequences, about 16% being singletons. Sequencing was carried out using blood. The receptors come from a woman aged 45-60 years with Graves' hyperthyroidism that later progressed to Graves' ophthalmopathy. Each CDR3 is given with its conserved first and last residue. D genes are given only for firm matches. Not all rows give a size; the values are once, few, many and, for expanded clones, a class.

>-|11|many|TRBV5-6|TRBJ2-3
TGTGCCAGCAGCTCGATAGATACGCAGTATTTT
CASSSIDTQYF
>TRBD1|16|many|TRBV15|TRBJ1-1
TGTGCCACCAGCAGGTCGACAGGGGTTAGGAACACTGAAGCTTTCTTT
CATSRSTGVRNTEAFF
>TRBD2|15|many|TRBV28|TRBJ2-1
TGTGCCAGCACCTCTAGCGGGGCAGGGAACAATGAGCAGTTCTTC
CASTSSGAGNNEQFF
>TRBD2|19|many|TRBV7-3|TRBJ2-1
TGTGCCAGCAGCTTAAAACGGGCTAGCGGGATGAGCTCCTACAATGAGCAGTTCTTC
CASSLKRASGMSSYNEQFF
>-|15|many|TRBV6-1|TRBJ1-2
TGTGCCATTAACAGAGGCGTGGAGCCAAACTATGGCTACACCTTC
CAINRGVEPNYGYTF
>TRBD2|19|many|TRBV7-9|TRBJ2-6
TGTGCCAGCAGCTTAGCGCGGGGACTAGCGGTTCCTGGGGCCAACGTCCTGACTTTC
CASSLARGLAVPGANVLTF
>-|14|many|TRBV10-3|TRBJ2-7
TGTGCCATCAGTGGCCGACAGGCGCCCTACGAGCAGTACTTC
CAISGRQAPYEQYF
>-|14|many|TRBV3-1|TRBJ2-4
TGTGCCAGCAGCCAAGAGGTGGCGGGAAACATTCAGTACTTC
CASSQEVAGNIQYF
>-|12|many|TRBV20-1|TRBJ2-7
TGCAGTGCTAGAGGCTCCATTTACGAGCAGTACTTC
CSARGSIYEQYF
>TRBD1|15|many|TRBV16|TRBJ1-1
TGTGCCAGCAGCCAATTTGGGACAGCTAACACTGAAGCTTTCTTT
CASSQFGTANTEAFF
>TRBD2|15|many|TRBV5-1|TRBJ2-7
TGCGCCAGCAAATCCTCTGCCGCGGGAGACTACGAGCAGTACTTC
CASKSSAAGDYEQYF
>TRBD1|16|many|TRBV3-1|TRBJ1-2
TGTGCCAGCAGGCCCGCCGGGACAGGAGTTCACCATGGCTACACCTTC
CASRPAGTGVHHGYTF
>TRBD2|16|many|TRBV6-1|TRBJ2-1
TGTGCCAGCAGTGATCTAGCGGGACCTTTTTACAATGAGCAGTTCTTC
CASSDLAGPFYNEQFF
>-|14|many|TRBV28|TRBJ1-2
TGTGCCAGCAGTAGCCCGAGGAGCGGCTATGGCTACACCTTC
CASSSPRSGYGYTF
>-|15|-|TRBV10-2|TRBJ2-2
TGCGCCAGCAGTGAAACAGGGGACTACACCGGGGAGCTGTTTTTT
CASSETGDYTGELFF
>-|16|-|TRBV5-5|TRBJ2-2
TGTGCCAGCAGCTACCCGGGGCAGGGAGGAACCGGGGAGCTGTTTTTT
CASSYPGQGGTGELFF
>TRBD2|15|many|TRBV20-1|TRBJ2-2
TGCAGTGCTAGAGATGGTGCGGGAGTGATCGGGGAGCTGTTTTTT
CSARDGAGVIGELFF
>TRBD1|15|many|TRBV7-3|TRBJ2-3
TGTGCCAGCACCTTCGGACAGGGTCGGACAGATACGCAGTATTTT
CASTFGQGRTDTQYF
>-|15|many|TRBV29-1|TRBJ2-3
TGCAGCGTGGCTAGAAACCCTTTTAGCACAGATACGCAGTATTTT
CSVARNPFSTDTQYF
>-|15|-|TRBV6-6|TRBJ2-7
TGTGCCAGCAGTTACTCGAGGGCGATATCCTACGAGCAGTACTTC
CASSYSRAISYEQYF
>TRBD2|17|many|TRBV2|TRBJ2-1
TGTGCCAGCAGTGAAGCGGGACTAGCGGGAGAAGTGGATGAGCAGTTCTTC
CASSEAGLAGEVDEQFF
>-|16|many|TRBV12-3/TRBV12-4|TRBJ1-1
TGTGCCAGCAGTTTAGCGGGCAACGGGAGGAACACTGAAGCTTTCTTT
CASSLAGNGRNTEAFF
>TRBD1|16|many|TRBV28|TRBJ2-7
TGTGCCAGCAGTCCCCCGGACAGGGGGCCCCCCTACGAGCAGTACTTC
CASSPPDRGPPYEQYF
>-|16|many|TRBV11-2|TRBJ2-7
TGTGCCAGCAGTCCCTTACGACACACCCCTCGGTACGAGCAGTACTTC
CASSPLRHTPRYEQYF
>-|16|many|TRBV11-2|TRBJ2-1
TGTGCCAGCAGCGGACCTACAGGGCTGACCTACAATGAGCAGTTCTTC
CASSGPTGLTYNEQFF
>-|16|few|TRBV20-1|TRBJ2-2
TGCAGTGCCCCTGAACTGGGGGCGACGAACACCGGGGAGCTGTTTTTT
CSAPELGATNTGELFF
>-|16|many|TRBV4-1|TRBJ2-7
TGCGCCAGCAGCCAAGTAGGCGGCGGCGCCTCCTACGAGCAGTACTTC
CASSQVGGGASYEQYF
>TRBD2|17|many|TRBV11-1|TRBJ2-3
TGTGCCAGCAGCCACCTCCAACTAGCGGGGAGCACAGATACGCAGTATTTT
CASSHLQLAGSTDTQYF
>-|16|few|TRBV6-2/TRBV6-3|TRBJ1-3
TGTGCCAGCAGTTGGTCAGGACGGAACTCTGGAAACACCATATATTTT
CASSWSGRNSGNTIYF
>-|15|many|TRBV3-1|TRBJ2-3
TGTGCCAGCAGCCAAGACAGGACCCAGGGCGATACGCAGTATTTT
CASSQDRTQGDTQYF
>TRBD2|14|many|TRBV6-1|TRBJ2-3
TGTGCCAGCAGGGGAGCGGGCGGGGGAGATACGCAGTATTTT
CASRGAGGGDTQYF
>-|16|few|TRBV25-1|TRBJ1-1
TGTGCCAGCAGTGAATACGACATTTCGGGGAACACTGAAGCTTTCTTT
CASSEYDISGNTEAFF
>-|16|many|TRBV5-1|TRBJ1-1
TGCGCCAGCAGCTTGGCCGGCGGCGGAGCTGGCACTGAAGCTTTCTTT
CASSLAGGGAGTEAFF
>-|15|many|TRBV3-1|TRBJ2-5
TGTGCCAGCAGCGAGAGCGTGGCCCTCCAAGAGACCCAGTACTTC
CASSESVALQETQYF
>TRBD2|16|many|TRBV20-1|TRBJ2-1
TGCAGTGCTAGACCACCGGGACTAGCGGGAATCTATGAGCAGTTCTTC
CSARPPGLAGIYEQFF
>-|19|many|TRBV3-1|TRBJ2-1
TGTGCCAGCAGCCAAGGAGGTTCCTCTGCGGCCCCTACTACCAATGAGCAGTTCTTC
CASSQGGSSAAPTTNEQFF
>TRBD2|16|many|TRBV2|TRBJ2-5
TGTGCCAGCAGTGAATGGGGCACTAGCGGCGGGGAGACCCAGTACTTC
CASSEWGTSGGETQYF
>TRBD2|17|many|TRBV20-1|TRBJ2-2
TGCAGTGTCGACTCGGGACTAGCGGGAGGAGGGACCGGGGAGCTGTTTTTT
CSVDSGLAGGGTGELFF
>-|13|many|TRBV2|TRBJ1-4
TGTGCCAGCTCCTGGGAGGGGGGCGAAAAACTGTTTTTT
CASSWEGGEKLFF
>-|13|many|TRBV7-3|TRBJ1-2
TGTGCCAGCAGCTTAATGGCAGGGAATGGCTACACCTTC
CASSLMAGNGYTF
>-|11|many|TRBV5-1|TRBJ2-1
TGCGCCAGCAGTGAGCACAATGAGCAGTTCTTC
CASSEHNEQFF
>-|14|many|TRBV6-1|TRBJ2-7
TGTGCCAGCAGTTCCAAAGGACTGGGCTACGAGCAGTACTTC
CASSSKGLGYEQYF
>TRBD1|15|many|TRBV2|TRBJ1-6
TGTGCCAGCAATAGGGACAGGAGAGTTAATTCACCCCTCCACTTT
CASNRDRRVNSPLHF
>-|13|many|TRBV20-1|TRBJ2-7
TGCAGTGCGCCGACTAGAGGGGTCTACGAGCAGTACTTC
CSAPTRGVYEQYF
>-|12|-|TRBV18|TRBJ1-3
TGTGCCAGCTCTATCTCTGGAAACACCATATATTTT
CASSISGNTIYF
>TRBD1|13|-|TRBV30|TRBJ2-7
TGTGCCTGGGGGCCGGGACAGGCCTACGAGCAGTACTTC
CAWGPGQAYEQYF
>TRBD2|14|-|TRBV27|TRBJ2-7
TGTGCCAGCAGTTTAAGGCGGGAGGCCTACGAGCAGTACTTC
CASSLRREAYEQYF
>TRBD2|15|many|TRBV11-2|TRBJ2-5
TGTGCCAGCAGCTTAGGAGCGGGGATGCGGGAGACCCAGTACTTC
CASSLGAGMRETQYF
>-|15|few|TRBV10-1|TRBJ2-1
TGCGCCAGCAGTGAGAGGGGGTCCGGGAACAATGAGCAGTTCTTC
CASSERGSGNNEQFF
>-|17|many|TRBV5-1|TRBJ1-3
TGCGCCAGCAGTTCCCTTCCGGGCTCCAGACTTGGAAACACCATATATTTT
CASSSLPGSRLGNTIYF
>-|14|many|TRBV10-3|TRBJ2-5
TGTGCCATCAGTGGCGGGCGGGGTAAAGAGACCCAGTACTTC
CAISGGRGKETQYF
>-|14|many|TRBV7-3|TRBJ2-3
TGTGCCAGCAGCTTTTATGAGAGAACAAATACGCAGTATTTT
CASSFYERTNTQYF
>-|13|few|TRBV29-1|TRBJ2-7
TGCAGCGTCGCCCCCGGACCTTCCTACGAGCAGTACTTC
CSVAPGPSYEQYF
>-|13|many|TRBV6-1|TRBJ2-3
TGTGCCAGCAGATCGGACTACACAGATACGCAGTATTTT
CASRSDYTDTQYF
>-|14|many|TRBV6-6|TRBJ1-2
TGTGCCAGCAGTTACACCGGGACCGGCGGGGGCTACACCTTC
CASSYTGTGGGYTF
>-|12|many|TRBV7-2|TRBJ2-2
TGTGCCAGCAACGTCCCCGCCGGGGAGCTGTTTTTT
CASNVPAGELFF
>TRBD2|15|-|TRBV6-1|TRBJ2-5
TGTGCCAGCAGAGTCTTAGCGGGAGGTCAAGGGACCCAGTACTTC
CASRVLAGGQGTQYF
>-|12|many|TRBV2|TRBJ1-5
TGTGCCAGCAGTGAAAGTAATCAGCCCCAGCATTTT
CASSESNQPQHF
>-|13|few|TRBV9|TRBJ2-3
TGTGCCAGCAGCGTAGTAGGCGCAGATACGCAGTATTTT
CASSVVGADTQYF